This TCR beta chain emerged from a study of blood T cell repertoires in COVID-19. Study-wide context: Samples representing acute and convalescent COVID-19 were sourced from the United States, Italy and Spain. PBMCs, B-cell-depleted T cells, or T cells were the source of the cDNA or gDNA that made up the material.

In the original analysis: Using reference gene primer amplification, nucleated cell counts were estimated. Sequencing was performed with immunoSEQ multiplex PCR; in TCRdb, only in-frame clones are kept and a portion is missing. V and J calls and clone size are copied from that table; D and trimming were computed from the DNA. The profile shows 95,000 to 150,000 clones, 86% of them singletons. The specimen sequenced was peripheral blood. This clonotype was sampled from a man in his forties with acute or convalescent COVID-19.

The CDR3 spells CASSLEQGLANYGYTF. For the CDR3, the DNA is TGTGCCAGCAGCTTGGAACAGGGTTTAGCGAACTATGGCTACACCTTC. V gene TRBV7-2 combines with J gene TRBJ1-2; D perhaps matches TRBD1 (6 bases). The V end was cut by 3 bases, the J end by 2 bases, with 16 bases between. Germline CDR1 is SGHTA and CDR2 is FQGNSA. This CDR3 spans 16 amino acids.